A selection of T cell receptor beta chains follows, all from one sample in a study of T cells in Graves' hyperthyroidism and ophthalmopathy. In TCRdb, the multiplex PCR reads were re-called with MiXCR into one record per CDR3 protein. The repertoire consists of about 510,000 distinct CDR3 sequences, with 35% to 50% occurring once and the leading ten covering about two fifths. Specimen: peripheral blood or thyroid tissue (not recorded which). The receptors here all came from an adult woman with Graves' disease, either hyperthyroidism or ophthalmopathy (not recorded which). CDR3s leave out the opening cysteine and the closing phenylalanine or tryptophan. Each record gives: V gene, J gene, clone size, CDR3 protein. Some rows have no size entry. The others give once, few or many, or a class for an expanded clone.

V: TRBV7-9; J: TRBJ2-7; size: few; CDR3: ASSFAPYEQY
V: TRBV7-2; J: TRBJ2-5; size: once; CDR3: ASSLASANSETQY
V: TRBV2; J: TRBJ1-1; size: few; CDR3: ACTWTEAF
V: TRBV5-5; J: TRBJ1-2; size: many; CDR3: ASSPGGPGTNYGYT
V: TRBV10-3; J: TRBJ2-5; size: NA; CDR3: ATHRGTVQETQY
V: TRBV7-3; J: TRBJ2-3; size: few; CDR3: ASSLKGLAGRSTDTQY
V: TRBV7-6; J: TRBJ2-7; size: NA; CDR3: ASSSETGNYEQY
V: TRBV5-1; J: TRBJ1-4; size: many; CDR3: ASSIHGTEEKLF
V: TRBV7-3; J: TRBJ2-2; size: NA; CDR3: ASSFSAGTDNTGELF
V: TRBV7-2; J: TRBJ1-1; size: NA; CDR3: ASSLVAF
V: TRBV24-1; J: TRBJ1-2; size: NA; CDR3: ATSDFGTDYGYT
V: TRBV12-5; J: TRBJ2-5; size: NA; CDR3: ASGFRDQETQY
V: TRBV16; J: TRBJ2-7; size: many; CDR3: ASSQQGTYASYEQY
V: TRBV2; J: TRBJ2-7; size: NA; CDR3: ASSVGTSGRFGEQY
V: TRBV24-1; J: TRBJ2-2; size: many; CDR3: ATSDLGPDRGRTGELF
V: TRBV11-2; J: TRBJ1-6; size: many; CDR3: ASSLGPGYNSPLH
V: TRBV10-3; J: TRBJ1-4; size: NA; CDR3: VSSFTRTGGDEKLF
V: TRBV7-2; J: TRBJ1-4; size: many; CDR3: ASSLELGVNEKLF
V: TRBV2; J: TRBJ1-4; size: NA; CDR3: ASARPATNEKLF
V: TRBV20-1; J: TRBJ1-1; size: NA; CDR3: SADKRQDTEAF